This TCR beta chain comes out of a study of CD8 T cells in Susac syndrome. RNA in amounts of about 0.45 to 1 ug was reverse transcribed with random hexamers. A multiplex approach, immunoSEQ multiplex PCR, amplified TCR beta CDR3 across 54 Vbeta and 13 Jbeta. A single record per CDR3 protein comes from TCRdb applying MiXCR to the immunoSEQ multiplex PCR reads. This sample has some 190,000 distinct CDR3 sequences; 90% to 95% occur once, and the top ten carry 0.1% to 0.12%. Trimming took 6 bases from V and 8 from J, leaving 16 bases between them. This CDR3 region has 14 residues. CDR1 SNHLY and CDR2 FYNNEI come from the germline V gene.

The V and J genes are TRBV2 and TRBJ1-4, with TRBD1 as a possible D gene (6 bases). The TCR comes from a human donor in good health. The sample was CD4+ T cells from PBMCs. The CDR3 DNA sequence: TGTGCCAGCAGAAGGCACAGGGTGGACGAAAAACTGTTTTTT. Translation: CASRRHRVDEKLFF.